This T cell receptor beta chain was recovered during a study of chemoradiotherapy in HPV16-positive cancers. For the study at large: Candidate HPV-specific clones and shared TCR motifs came from a couple of HPV16-positive patients.

Comments on this clone: Its matching antigen is unknown.

General study findings and limits: Functional assays defining HPV-specific T cells used only two HPV16-positive patients. During treatment, candidate HPV-specific clones and E7-related motifs expanded in tumor.

V lost 0 bases and J 4 bases, leaving 10 bases between the germline ends. Germline V lookup: CDR1 MGHRA, CDR2 YSYEKL. The CDR3 spans 15 residues. Produced via immunoSEQ multiplex PCR; TCRdb's table is partial and in-frame only. The sample has 8,500 to 9,000 clones, around 72% seen once. The sample was acquired from a patient who underwent chemoradiotherapy. The TCR comes from a human donor with HPV-associated anogenital cancer. The chain joins TRBV4-1 to TRBJ1-5; maybe TRBD1 (6 bases). The CDR3, as DNA: TGCGCCAGCAGCCAAGATCGGGGGCTGAATCAGCCCCAGCATTTT. The encoded protein is CASSQDRGLNQPQHF.